This TCR beta chain was sequenced in a study of T cells in Graves' hyperthyroidism and ophthalmopathy. Amplified TCR beta CDR3 regions derived from RNA transcripts. HTBI primers were used for first-round RT-PCR of the TCR CDR3. From the multiplex PCR reads, TCRdb called clonotypes with MiXCR, one entry per CDR3 protein. The sample carries 500,000 to 650,000 distinct CDR3 sequences, roughly 15% recorded once. This clonotype was found many times. The germline CDR1 and CDR2 sequences are SGHAT and FQNNGV. Trimming took 4 bases from V and 5 from J; bases not matched to a gene: 7. The CDR3 has 14 residues. The genes are TRBV11-2 and TRBJ2-5; 7 nucleotides agree with TRBD2. Sequenced material: blood. This TCR was recovered from a woman in her forties or fifties with Graves' ophthalmopathy. The CDR3 bases are TGTGCCAGCAGCTCCTTGACTAGCTGGGAGACCCAGTACTTC. This codes for CASSSLTSWETQYF.